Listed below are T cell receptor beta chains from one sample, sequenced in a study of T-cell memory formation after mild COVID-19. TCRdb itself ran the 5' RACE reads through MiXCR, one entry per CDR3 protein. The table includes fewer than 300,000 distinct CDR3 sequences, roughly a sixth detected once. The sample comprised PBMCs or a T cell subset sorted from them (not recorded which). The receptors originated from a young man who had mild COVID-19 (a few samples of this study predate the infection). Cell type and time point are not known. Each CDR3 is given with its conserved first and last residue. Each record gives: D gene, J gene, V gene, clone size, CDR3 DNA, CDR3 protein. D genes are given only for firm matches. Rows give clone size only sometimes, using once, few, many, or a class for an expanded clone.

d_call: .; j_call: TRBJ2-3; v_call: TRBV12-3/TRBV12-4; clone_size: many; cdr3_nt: TGTGCCAGCAGTTTAGCGCTTACAGATACGCAGTATTTT; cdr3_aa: CASSLALTDTQYF
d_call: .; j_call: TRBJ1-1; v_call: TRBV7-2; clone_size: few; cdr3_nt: TGTGCCAGCAGTTATACCTCAGGAACTCCAGACGCTTTCTTT; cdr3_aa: CASSYTSGTPDAFF
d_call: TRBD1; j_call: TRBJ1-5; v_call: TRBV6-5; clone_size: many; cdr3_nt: TGTGCCAGCAGTACGGGGACAGGGGGGAGGCAGCCCCAGCATTTT; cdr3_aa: CASSTGTGGRQPQHF
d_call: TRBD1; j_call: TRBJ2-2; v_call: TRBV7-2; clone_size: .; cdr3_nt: TGTGCCAGCAGCTCACGGACAGGGGAAGACACCGGGGAGCTGTTTTTT; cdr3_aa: CASSSRTGEDTGELFF
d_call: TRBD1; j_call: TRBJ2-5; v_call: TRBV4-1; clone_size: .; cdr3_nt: TGCGCCAGCAGGGGGGCCGGGACAGGGCGGGAGACCCAGTACTTC; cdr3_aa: CASRGAGTGRETQYF
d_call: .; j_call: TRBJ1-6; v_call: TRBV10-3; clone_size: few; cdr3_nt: TGTGCCGTCCAGGAAGGGGGGAATTCACCCCTCCACTTT; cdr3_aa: CAVQEGGNSPLHF
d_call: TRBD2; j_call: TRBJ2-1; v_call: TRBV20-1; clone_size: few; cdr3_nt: TGCAGTGCCCCGACTAGCGGGTCCTACAATGAGCAGTTCTTC; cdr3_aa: CSAPTSGSYNEQFF
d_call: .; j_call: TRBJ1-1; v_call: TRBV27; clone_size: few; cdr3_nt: TGTGCCAGCGGGAAGAGCAGGGGCCTGAACACTGAAGCTTTCTTT; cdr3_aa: CASGKSRGLNTEAFF
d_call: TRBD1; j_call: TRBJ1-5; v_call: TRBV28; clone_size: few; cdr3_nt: TGTGCCAGCAGATCGACAGGGGAGGGTCAGCCCCAGCATTTT; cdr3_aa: CASRSTGEGQPQHF
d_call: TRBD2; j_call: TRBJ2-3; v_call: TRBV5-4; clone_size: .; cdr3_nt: TGTGCCAGCAGCTTTCCTCTAGCGGGAATAGGTATTACGCAGTATTTT; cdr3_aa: CASSFPLAGIGITQYF
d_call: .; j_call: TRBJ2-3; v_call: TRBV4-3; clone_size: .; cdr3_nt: TGCGCCAGCAGCCAAGAAGGAGCCACAGATACGCAGTATTTT; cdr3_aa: CASSQEGATDTQYF
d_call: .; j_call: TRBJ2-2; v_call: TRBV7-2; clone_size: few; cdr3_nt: TGTGCCAGCAGCTTAGACGCGACCGGGGAGCTGTTTTTT; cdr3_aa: CASSLDATGELFF
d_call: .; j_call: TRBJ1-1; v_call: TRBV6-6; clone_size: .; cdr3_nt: TGTGCCAGCAAGCGGTGGGGCAACACTGAAGCTTTCTTT; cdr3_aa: CASKRWGNTEAFF
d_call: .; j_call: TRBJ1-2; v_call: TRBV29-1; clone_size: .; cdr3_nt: TGCAGCGTTGAAGCCCAGGACCGATCCTTC; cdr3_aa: CSVEAQDRSF
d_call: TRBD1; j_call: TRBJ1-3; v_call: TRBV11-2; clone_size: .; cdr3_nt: TGTGCCAGCAGCCTTACGACAGGGGGCTCTGGAAACACCATATATTTT; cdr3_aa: CASSLTTGGSGNTIYF
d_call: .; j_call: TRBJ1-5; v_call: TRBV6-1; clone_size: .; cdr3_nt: TGTGCCAGCAGTGTAGAGTACAGCAATCAGCCCCAGCATTTT; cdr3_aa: CASSVEYSNQPQHF
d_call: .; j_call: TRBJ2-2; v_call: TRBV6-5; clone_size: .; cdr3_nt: TGTGCCAGCATTAGCCAGGACACCGGGGAGCTGTTTTTT; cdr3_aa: CASISQDTGELFF
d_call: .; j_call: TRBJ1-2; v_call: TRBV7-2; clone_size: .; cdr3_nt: TGTGCCAGCAGCCCGAGTGGGGGAAGCCGGGGCTACACCTTC; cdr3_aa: CASSPSGGSRGYTF
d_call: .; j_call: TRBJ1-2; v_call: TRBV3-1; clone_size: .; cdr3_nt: TGTGCCAGCAGCCCCCTTCGGGGGGAGGGCTACACCTTC; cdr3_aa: CASSPLRGEGYTF
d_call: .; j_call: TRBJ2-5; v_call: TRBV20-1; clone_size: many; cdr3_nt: TGCAGTGCTAGCGAATCTAGGAGGGGCGAGACCCAGTACTTC; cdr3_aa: CSASESRRGETQYF
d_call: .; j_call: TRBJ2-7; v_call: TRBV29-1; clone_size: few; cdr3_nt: TGCAGCGCGATGACATCCCTCCTCTACGAGCAGTACTTC; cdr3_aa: CSAMTSLLYEQYF
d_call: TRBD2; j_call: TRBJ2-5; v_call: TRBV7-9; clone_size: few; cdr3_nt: TGTGCCAGCAGCTCGGGACTAGCGATAACCCAGTACTTC; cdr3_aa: CASSSGLAITQYF
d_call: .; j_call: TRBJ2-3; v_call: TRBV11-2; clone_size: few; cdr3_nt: TGTGCCAGCAGCTTAGGCAGATTGGGGGATACGCAGTATTTT; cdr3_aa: CASSLGRLGDTQYF
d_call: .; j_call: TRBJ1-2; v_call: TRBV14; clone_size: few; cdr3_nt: TGTGCCAGCGGACTGGGTAACTATGGCTACACCTTC; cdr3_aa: CASGLGNYGYTF
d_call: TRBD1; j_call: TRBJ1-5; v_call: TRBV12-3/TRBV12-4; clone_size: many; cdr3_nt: TGTGCCAGCAGTCTCGCAGGGGGCCAGCCCCAGCATTTT; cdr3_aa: CASSLAGGQPQHF
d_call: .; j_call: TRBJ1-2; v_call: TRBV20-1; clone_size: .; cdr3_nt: TGCAGTGCGCGATTTACAGGGAGGTCCGTGCGCACTAACTATGGCTACACCTTC; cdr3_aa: CSARFTGRSVRTNYGYTF
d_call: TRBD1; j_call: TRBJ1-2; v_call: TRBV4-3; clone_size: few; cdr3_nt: TGCGCCAGCAGCCACCGACAGGGAGGGAATTATGGCTACACCTTC; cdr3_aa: CASSHRQGGNYGYTF
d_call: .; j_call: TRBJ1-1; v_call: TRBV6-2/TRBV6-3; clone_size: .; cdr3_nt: TGTGCCAGCAGTTCACAAGGCCACCGAGAAGCTTTCTTT; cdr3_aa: CASSSQGHREAFF
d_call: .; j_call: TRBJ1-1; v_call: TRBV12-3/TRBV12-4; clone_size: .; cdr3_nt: TGTGCCAGCAGTTTCTCACAGGGTGAAGCTTTCTTT; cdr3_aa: CASSFSQGEAFF
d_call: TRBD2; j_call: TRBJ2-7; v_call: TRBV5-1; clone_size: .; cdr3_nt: TGCGCCAGCAGCCCTAAACCGGGACTAGCGGGGGACGAGCAGTACTTC; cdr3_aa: CASSPKPGLAGDEQYF
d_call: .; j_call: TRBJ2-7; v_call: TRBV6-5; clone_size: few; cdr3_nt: TGTGCCAGCAGTACCCGGGGCCCCTACGAGCAGTACTTC; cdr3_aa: CASSTRGPYEQYF
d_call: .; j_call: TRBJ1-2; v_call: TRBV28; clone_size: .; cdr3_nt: TGTGCCAGCAGCCAGACGCCTGACTATGGCTACACCTTC; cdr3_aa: CASSQTPDYGYTF
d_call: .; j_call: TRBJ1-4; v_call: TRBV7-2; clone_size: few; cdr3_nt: TGTGCCAGCAGCCCACCTTCGAATGAAAAACTGTTTTTT; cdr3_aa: CASSPPSNEKLFF
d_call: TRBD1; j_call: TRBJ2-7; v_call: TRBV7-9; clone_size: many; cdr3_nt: TGTGCCAGCAGCTCCAGGGACAGGGGGGCCGAGCAGTACTTC; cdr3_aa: CASSSRDRGAEQYF
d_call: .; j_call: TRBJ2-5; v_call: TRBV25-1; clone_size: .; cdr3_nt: TGTGCCAGCAGTGAATATGGCCAGCAAGAGACCCAGTACTTC; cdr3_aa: CASSEYGQQETQYF
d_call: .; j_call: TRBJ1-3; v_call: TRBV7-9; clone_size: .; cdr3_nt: TGTGCCAGCAGCTTACGCGGGGGGCTCGGAAACACCATATATTTT; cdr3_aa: CASSLRGGLGNTIYF
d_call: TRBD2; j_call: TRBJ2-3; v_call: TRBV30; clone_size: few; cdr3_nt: TGTGCCTGGAGAGCGGGGGGGGATGCAGATACGCAGTATTTT; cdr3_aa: CAWRAGGDADTQYF
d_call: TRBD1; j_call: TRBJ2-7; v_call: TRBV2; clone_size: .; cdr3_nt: TGTGCCAGCAGTGAGGGACAGCGGTCCTTCTTC; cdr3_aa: CASSEGQRSFF
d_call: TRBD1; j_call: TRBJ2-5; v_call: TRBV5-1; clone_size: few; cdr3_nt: TGCGCCAGCAGGGACCAGGGGGCAAGTAAGGGAGAGACCCAGTACTTC; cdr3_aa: CASRDQGASKGETQYF
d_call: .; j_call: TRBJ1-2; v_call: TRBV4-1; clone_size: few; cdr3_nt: TGCGCCAGCAGCCAAGCGGACAACTATGGCTACACCTTC; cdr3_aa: CASSQADNYGYTF
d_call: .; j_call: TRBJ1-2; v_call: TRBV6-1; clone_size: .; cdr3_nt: TGTGCCAGCACGGGGATACGGGAGTCTAACTATGGCTACACCTTC; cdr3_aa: CASTGIRESNYGYTF
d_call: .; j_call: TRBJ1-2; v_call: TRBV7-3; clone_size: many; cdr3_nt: TGTGCCAGCAGCTTAGAGGGTGGCTATGGCTACACCTTC; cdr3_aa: CASSLEGGYGYTF
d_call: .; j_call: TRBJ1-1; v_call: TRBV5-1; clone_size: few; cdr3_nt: TGCGCCAGCAGCGTGGACGCGGGCACTGAAGCTTTCTTT; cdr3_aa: CASSVDAGTEAFF
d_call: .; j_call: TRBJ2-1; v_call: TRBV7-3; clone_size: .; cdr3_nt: TGTGCCAGCAGCTTAAGAAGTGGCTCCTACAATGAGCAGTTCTTC; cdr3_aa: CASSLRSGSYNEQFF
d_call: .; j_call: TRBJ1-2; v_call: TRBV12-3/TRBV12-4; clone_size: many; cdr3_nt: TGTGCCAGCAGTTTACGCCGAGCAATCGGTCTTGGCTACACCTTC; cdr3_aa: CASSLRRAIGLGYTF
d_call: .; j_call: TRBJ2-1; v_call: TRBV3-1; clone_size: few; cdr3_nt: TGTGCCAGCAGCCAAGAATCCTTAGGCCGGAATGAGCAGTTCTTC; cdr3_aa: CASSQESLGRNEQFF
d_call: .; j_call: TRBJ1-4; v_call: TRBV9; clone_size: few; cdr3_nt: TGTGCCAGCAGCGCGACACCAACTAATGAAAAACTGTTTTTT; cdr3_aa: CASSATPTNEKLFF
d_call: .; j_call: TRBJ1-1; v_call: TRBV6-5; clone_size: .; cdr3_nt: TGTGCCAGCAGTTCCCCGGGCGAAAGGGCTTTCTTT; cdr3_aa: CASSSPGERAFF
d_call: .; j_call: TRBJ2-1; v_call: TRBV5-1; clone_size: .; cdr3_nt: TGCGCCAGCAGCTTGGCCCCAGGGTATTGGAATGAGCAGTTCTTC; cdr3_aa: CASSLAPGYWNEQFF
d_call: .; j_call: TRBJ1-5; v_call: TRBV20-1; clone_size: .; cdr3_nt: TGCAGTGCTAGGCCGACAGCGAATCAGCCCCAGCATTTT; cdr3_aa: CSARPTANQPQHF
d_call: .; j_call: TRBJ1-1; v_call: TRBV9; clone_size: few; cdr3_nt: TGTGCCAGCAGCCCACGGCTTGACAGGCAAGCTGAAGCTTTCTTT; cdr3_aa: CASSPRLDRQAEAFF
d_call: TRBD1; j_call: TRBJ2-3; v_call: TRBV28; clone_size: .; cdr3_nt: TGTGCCAGCAGTACTTCCGGGACAGGGCGCACAGATACGCAGTATTTT; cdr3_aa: CASSTSGTGRTDTQYF
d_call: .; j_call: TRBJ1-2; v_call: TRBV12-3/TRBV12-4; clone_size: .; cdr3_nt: TGTGCCAGCAGCCGCTCCCAGGATTGGTATGGCTACACCTTC; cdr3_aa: CASSRSQDWYGYTF
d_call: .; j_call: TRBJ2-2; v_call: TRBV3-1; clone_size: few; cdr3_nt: TGTGCCAGCAGCCAATCGTGGACCGGGGAGCTGTTTTTT; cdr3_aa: CASSQSWTGELFF
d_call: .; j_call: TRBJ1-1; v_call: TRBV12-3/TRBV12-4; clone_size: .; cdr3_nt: TGTGCCAGCAGTGCCCCCCAGTCCTTGAACACTGAAGCTTTCTTT; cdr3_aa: CASSAPQSLNTEAFF